This T cell receptor beta chain stems from a study of early T cells in non-severe SARS-CoV-2 infection. The overall study: Sequencing of unsorted whole blood was done on bulk RNA, leaving chains unpaired.

Individual cDNA molecules received unique molecular identifiers during library preparation. TCRdb used MiXCR to reprocess the 5' RACE reads, holding one entry per CDR3 protein. Of approximately 52,000 distinct CDR3 sequences detected, just over 8% appear once; the ten largest clones hold about 9.4%. Study-wide findings and caveats: Comparison of clonotypes with VDJdb favored anti-spike CD8 responses while missing private and CD4 specificities.

Trimming removed 1 base from V and 1 base from J, with 5 bases in between. CDR1 LGHDT and CDR2 YNNKEL come from the germline V gene (reference sequence). This CDR3 is built from 14 residues. Remarks on this clonotype: No antigen is known for it.

The sequenced material came from whole blood. The chain has TRBV3-1 and TRBJ1-5; D uncertain. This clonotype was obtained from an adult who was a healthcare worker with PCR-confirmed SARS-CoV-2 infection or an uninfected control (not recorded which). The chain's CDR3 is CASSQGGSNQPQHF. CDR3 in DNA: TGTGCCAGCAGCCAAGGAGGGAGCAATCAGCCCCAGCATTTT.